What follows are 18 T cell receptor beta chains derived from one specimen sequenced in a study of blood T cells in healthy people across ages. Alongside a J-beta primer mix, a sample-barcoded 5' primer served in a second PCR lasting roughly 6 to 11 cycles. TCRdb independently ran MiXCR on the 5' RACE reads; one entry per CDR3 protein. The sample holds 550,000 to 700,000 distinct CDR3 sequences; about 26% are singletons and the top ten take approximately 17%. Sequencing was carried out using blood. The receptors come from a woman in her 70s in good health.

This clonotype was picked up a small number of times. The rearrangement links TRBV20-1 to TRBJ1-5; D not resolved. Germline CDR1 and CDR2: DFQATT and SNEGSKA (reference sequence). There are 14 residues in the CDR3. The germline V and J ends were trimmed by 3 bases and 4 bases, with 13 bases remaining between them. The CDR3 nucleotides read TGCAGTGCTAGCGAGGCGCACCTTAATCAGCCCCAGCATTTT. Its protein is CSASEAHLNQPQHF.

This clonotype was picked up one time. The genes are TRBV20-1 and TRBJ1-5; 10 positions agree with TRBD1. V was pared by 7 bases and J by 4 bases, with 7 bases of the junction left unmatched. Per the germline V gene, CDR1 is DFQATT and CDR2 is SNEGSKA (reference sequence). The CDR3 loop spans 14 amino acids. CDR3 sequence (DNA): TGCAGTGTTCAGACAGGGGGCGGGAATCAGCCCCAGCATTTT. It codes for CSVQTGGGNQPQHF.

This clonotype has just a few counts. This CDR3 is missing its conserved last phenylalanine or tryptophan, likely due to a read error. The CDR3 loop is CASSWSTDTQYL. In nucleotides, the CDR3 is TGTGCCAGCAGCTGGAGCACAGATACGCAGTATCTT. The V and J genes are TRBV5-6 and TRBJ2-3; no clear D. Germline V gene lookup returns CDR1 SGHDT and CDR2 YYEEEE. The V end was cut by 3 bases, the J end by 0 bases, with 2 bases between. This CDR3 spans 12 amino acids.

The table lists this clonotype with many counts. The CDR3 DNA reads as TGCAGCGTTGAAAGGGACAGAGCGTACGAGCAGTACTTC. This encodes CSVERDRAYEQYF. The rearrangement links TRBV29-1 to TRBJ2-7; TRBD1 agrees at 7 bases. The V gene's germline CDR1 is SQVTM and CDR2 ANQGSEA. This CDR3 is built from 13 residues. Unmatched junction bases numbered 5, after V lost 2 bases and J lost 4 bases.

Only a few counts were recorded for this clonotype. The chain carries TRBV12-3 or TRBV12-4 and TRBJ2-5, with 9 bases fitting TRBD1. Trimming cost V 5 bases and J 1 base; bases outside gene matches: 8. This CDR3 is 16 amino acids long. CDR3 coding DNA: TGTGCCAGCAGTGCCTTAGGACAGGGGCGCCAAGAGACCCAGTACTTC. It encodes CASSALGQGRQETQYF.

This clonotype occurred many times. The chain joins TRBV6-2 or TRBV6-3 to TRBJ1-2; weak D call: TRBD1 (5 bases). Germline CDR1 MNHEY, CDR2 SVGEGT. Trimming left V 7 bases short and J 4 bases short, with 10 bases between. The CDR3 spans 12 residues. CDR3 sequence (DNA): TGTGCCAGCAAAGACAGCCCCTATGGCTACACCTTC. This sequence encodes CASKDSPYGYTF.

This clonotype has only a few counts. The J gene is TRBJ1-4, the V gene TRBV27; the D gene is possibly TRBD1 (5 bases). The CDR3 is made up of 15 amino acids. CDR1 MNHEY and CDR2 SMNVEV come from the germline V gene (reference sequence). V was cut by 3 bases and J by 3 bases, with 11 bases left in between. The DNA for the CDR3 is TGTGCCAGCAGTTTTTTCGGGGCCCCTAATGAAAAACTGTTTTTT. Its translation: CASSFFGAPNEKLFF. Combining the CDR3 with reference TRBV27 and TRBJ1-4 gives the whole variable domain EAQVTQNPRYLITVTGKKLTVTCSQNMNHEYMSWYRQDPGLGLRQIYYSMNVEVTDKGDVPEGYKVSRKEKRNFPLILESPSPNQTSLYFCASSFFGAPNEKLFFGSGTQLSVL.

In regard to this clonotype: A junction end diverges from the germline sequence, so it may reflect a read error. The rearrangement links TRBV3-1 to TRBJ1-4; possible D gene TRBD1, 6 bases. The V gene's germline CDR1 is LGHDT and CDR2 YNNKEL (reference sequence). This CDR3 is built from 15 residues. CDR3 in amino acids: CASSLQGATNEKLSF. The CDR3 nucleotides read TGTGCCAGCAGCCTACAGGGTGCAACTAATGAAAAACTGTCTTTT.

This clonotype was counted a single time. This chain links TRBV7-2 with TRBJ2-3; TRBD2 aligns across 8 bases. Germline CDR1 reads SGHTA; CDR2 reads FQGNSA. The length of the CDR3 is 14 residues. Losses at the gene ends were 2 bases for V and 5 bases for J; bases not matched to a gene: 3. The CDR3 protein is CASSLPGGQDTQYF. The CDR3 DNA is TGTGCCAGCAGCTTACCGGGGGGGCAAGATACGCAGTATTTT.

This clonotype occurred a few times. This chain links TRBV5-1 with TRBJ2-7; D possibly corresponds to TRBD1 (6 bases). The V end was cut by 0 bases, the J end by 2 bases, with 12 bases between. Germline V gene sequence: CDR1 SGHRS, CDR2 YFSETQ. The CDR3 covers 15 residues. The CDR3: CASSLDPGQAYEQYF. The CDR3 coding sequence is TGCGCCAGCAGCTTGGACCCGGGACAAGCCTACGAGCAGTACTTC.

V is TRBV29-1 and J is TRBJ2-3; D call uncertain. V lost 6 bases and J lost 5, with 6 bases in between. The CDR3 has 10 amino acids. Germline V gives CDR1 SQVTM, CDR2 ANQGSEA. The CDR3: CSVSGDTQYF. The DNA of the CDR3 is TGCAGCGTCTCCGGAGATACGCAGTATTTT.

This clonotype was counted only a few times. This chain connects TRBV4-2 to TRBJ2-1, with 9 bases aligning to TRBD2. Trimming at V came to 0 bases and at J to 4 bases, leaving 7 bases not matched to a gene. CDR1 and CDR2 (germline): LGHNA, YNFKEQ. CDR3 length equals 17 residues. CDR3 protein: CASSQEAQRGAYNEQFF. CDR3 nucleotide sequence: TGTGCCAGCAGCCAAGAAGCTCAGCGGGGGGCGTACAATGAGCAGTTCTTC.

This clonotype came up many times. The chain's CDR3 is CASSLVAGVRETQYF. The DNA for the CDR3 is TGTGCCAGCAGCTTAGTAGCGGGGGTGAGAGAGACCCAGTACTTC. This sequence joins TRBV7-2 and TRBJ2-5, with TRBD2 matching over 9 bases. CDR1 is SGHTA and CDR2 is FQGNSA in the germline V gene. The CDR3 is made up of 15 amino acids. The V segment lost 1 base and the J segment 4 bases; nucleotides outside the gene matches: 4.

The gene calls are TRBV25-1 and TRBJ2-3, with D hard to call. CDR1 is MGHDK, CDR2 SYGVNS, per germline. CDR3 length equals 14 residues. V was cut by 10 bases and J by 1 base, with 15 bases left in between. CDR3 bases: TGTGCCACCTCCGCCGGGTACGGCACAGATACGCAGTATTTT. It yields the protein CATSAGYGTDTQYF.

There are a few counts of this clonotype. The chain couples TRBV12-3 or TRBV12-4 to TRBJ2-3, with D hard to call. This CDR3 is 15 amino acids long. V lost 7 bases, J lost 6 bases, and 20 bases lay in between. The CDR3 DNA sequence: TGTGCCAGCACCGACGTATCGCTTCTGGGGGATACGCAGTATTTT. It translates to CASTDVSLLGDTQYF.

The V call is TRBV4-2, the J call TRBJ2-4, with a weak D call TRBD2 (6 bases). Trimming removed 4 bases from V and 0 bases from J, with 13 bases in between. Per germline, CDR1 LGHNA and CDR2 YNFKEQ. The CDR3 is 16 residues long. The CDR3 nucleotides are TGTGCCAGCAGCCCGTCAGCGGGTTTAGCCAAAAACATTCAGTACTTC. It codes for CASSPSAGLAKNIQYF.

This clonotype has more than one count but fewer than ten. The V and J genes are TRBV27 and TRBJ1-4, with D perhaps TRBD1 (5 bases). CDR1 is MNHEY and CDR2 is SMNVEV in the germline V gene (reference sequence). The CDR3 is 18 amino acids. V lost 6 bases and J 3 bases, leaving 23 bases between the germline ends. The CDR3 DNA sequence: TGTGCCAGCAGCATGTCCCCGGGCAGGGCCGGATCTAATGAAAAACTGTTTTTT. Its protein product is CASSMSPGRAGSNEKLFF.

This clonotype was seen more than once but under ten times. The chain joins TRBV6-1 to TRBJ2-3; 11 bases are shared with TRBD2. Trimming removed 3 bases from V and 4 bases from J; junction bases left unmatched: 3. This CDR3 has 15 amino acids. The germline V gene encodes CDR1 MNHNS and CDR2 SASEGT. Here the CDR3 DNA reads TGTGCCAGCAGTGATTTAGCGGGGGGGCCAGATACGCAGTATTTT. This codes for CASSDLAGGPDTQYF.